This T cell receptor (beta chain) was identified during a study of regulatory T cells in long-lasting Graves disease. Findings and caveats of the study: With persistent disease, TRBV28, TRBJ1-2 and TRBJ2-5 were the favored segments.

This clonotype appeared many times. What it recognizes is unknown. In building TCR beta libraries, iRepertoire HTBI primers were used together with Arm-PCR of CDR3 regions. TCRdb re-called the multiplex PCR reads with MiXCR, one entry per CDR3 protein. The sample gives about 440,000 distinct CDR3 sequences, about 15% of which show up once; 16% is in the top ten. Time point here: newly diagnosed GD, antithyroid drugs for less than 3 months. From RNA extracted from PBMCs, the TCR library was made. The CDR3 is made up of 16 amino acids. V lost 6 bases and J 0 bases, leaving 15 bases between the germline ends. Germline CDR1 and CDR2: MNHEY and SVGEGT. The same data also contributed to another study, on T cells in Graves' hyperthyroidism and ophthalmopathy. Turning to that study: Hyperthyroidism patients were newly diagnosed, had disease duration under 2 months, and were aged 18 to 65 years. Diagnoses were made from clinical symptoms, serum measures (thyroxine and TRAb), thyroid ultrasound and orbital computed tomography. The HTBI primer set drove a first-round RT-PCR of the TCR CDR3.

The sample consisted of peripheral blood mononuclear cells (PBMCs), taken at new diagnosis, from a patient treated with antithyroid drugs. The TCR was taken from a woman aged 25-40 years with Graves disease. The chain has TRBV6-2 or TRBV6-3 and TRBJ1-5, with D possibly matching TRBD1 (5 bases). CDR3 loop: CASRAGTAYSNQPQHF. The CDR3 nucleotides read TGTGCCAGCAGAGCCGGGACCGCGTATAGCAATCAGCCCCAGCATTTT.